This entry features one TCR beta chain sequence. In the study's own analysis: Nucleated cell counts were estimated from reference gene primer amplification. Assay: immunoSEQ multiplex PCR; the TCRdb copy retains only in-frame clones and omits some. The D gene and trimming were derived from the DNA, and the V and J assignments and clone size from that table. The data hold under 300,000 clones, with around 90% observed a single time. Trimming removed 3 bases at V and 5 bases at J, with 19 bases between. The CDR3 sequence is 16 residues long. Germline V lookup: CDR1 KGHSH, CDR2 LQKENI. The entry originates in a study of blood T cell repertoires in COVID-19.

The source material was PBMCs or T cells enriched from blood (not recorded which). This receptor was identified in a woman aged 45 to 65 who had recovered from COVID-19. V gene TRBV18 combines with J gene TRBJ1-2; weak D call: TRBD1 (5 bases). The CDR3 here is CASSPVGGEAPYGYTF. The CDR3 DNA sequence: TGTGCCAGCTCACCCGTCGGGGGGGAGGCACCTTATGGCTACACCTTC.